This TCR beta chain was found in a study of T cell changes during pregnancy in multiple sclerosis. Profiling relied on immunoSEQ multiplex PCR, and the TCRdb table lists in-frame clones only, not all of them. The data show fewer than 85,000 clones, about 92% seen once. V lost 7 bases, J lost 2 bases, and 8 bases stayed unmatched. CDR1 is SGHRS and CDR2 is YFSETQ in the germline V gene. The CDR3 contains 17 residues. This rearrangement joins TRBV5-1 to TRBJ2-3, with 15 bases matching TRBD2. Sequenced here: peripheral blood, sampled in the second trimester of pregnancy. The receptor comes from a female donor with multiple sclerosis, enrolled in a pregnancy study. The CDR3 sequence: CASGPGLAGGTTDTQYF. Written as DNA, the CDR3 is TGCGCCAGCGGCCCGGGACTAGCGGGGGGAACCACAGATACGCAGTATTTT.